The T cell receptor (beta chain) described here comes from a study of control samples from healthy donors and cancer patients. Trimming pared 2 bases from V and 0 bases from J, leaving 10 bases between. Germline CDR1 reads MNHNY; CDR2 reads SVGAGI (reference sequence). This CDR3 spans 15 amino acids. Some clones are missing from TCRdb's copy, which holds only in-frame ones; the method was immunoSEQ multiplex PCR. The sample lists about 42,000 clones, approximately 87% seen once, with approximately 50% in the top ten. The origin of this receptor is a man in his sixties in good health. Specimen: blood. The chain couples TRBV6-6 to TRBJ1-2; D uncertain. The CDR3 sequence: CASSYVGKTNYGYTF. The CDR3 region has the DNA TGTGCCAGCAGTTACGTAGGGAAAACTAACTATGGCTACACCTTC.